This TCR beta chain was sequenced during a study of beta chain features in type 1 diabetes. General study points: Moderate yet significant TCRB CDR3 shortening was seen in Type 1 diabetes patients in all four CD4+ subsets.

All of the isolated RNA was reverse transcribed, so expressed TCRB transcripts were sequenced. TCRdb's table, derived via immunoSEQ multiplex PCR, lists solely in-frame clones and lacks some. This repertoire shows 130,000 to 150,000 clones, about 10% found once; its top ten account for 1.3%. Around 120 mL of blood, on average, came from one heparinised draw per donor. This clone was observed a few times. Its cognate antigen is unknown. Between the trimmed V and J ends, which lost 0 bases and 5 bases, there was a span of 14 bases. CDR1 is SGDLS, CDR2 YYNGEE, per germline. The CDR3 is made up of 15 amino acids.

Material: naive CD4+ T cells from blood. This rearrangement joins TRBV9 to TRBJ2-5; possibly TRBD2 for D (7 bases). The sequence was collected from a man aged 18 to 29 in good health. CDR3: CASSVGGGAGETQYF. CDR3 bases: TGTGCCAGCAGCGTAGGAGGGGGGGCGGGTGAGACCCAGTACTTC.